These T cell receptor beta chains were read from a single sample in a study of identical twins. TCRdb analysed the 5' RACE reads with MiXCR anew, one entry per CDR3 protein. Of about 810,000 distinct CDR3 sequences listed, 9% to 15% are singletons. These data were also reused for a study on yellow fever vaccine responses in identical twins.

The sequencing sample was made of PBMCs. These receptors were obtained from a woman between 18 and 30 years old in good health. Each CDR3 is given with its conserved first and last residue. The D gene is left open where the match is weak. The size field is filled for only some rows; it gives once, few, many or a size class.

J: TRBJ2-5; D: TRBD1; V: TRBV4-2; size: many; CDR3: CASSQSPGTGETQYF; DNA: TGTGCCAGCAGCCAGTCGCCGGGGACAGGAGAGACCCAGTACTTC
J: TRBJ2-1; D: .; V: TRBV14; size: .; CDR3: CASSQWNEQFF; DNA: TGTGCCAGCAGCCAGTGGAATGAGCAGTTCTTC
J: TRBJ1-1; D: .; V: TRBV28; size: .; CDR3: CASSLGLNEAFF; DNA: TGTGCCAGCAGTTTGGGGCTCAACGAAGCTTTCTTT
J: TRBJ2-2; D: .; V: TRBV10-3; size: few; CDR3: CAITQGAEGTGELFF; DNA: TGTGCCATCACCCAGGGCGCGGAAGGCACCGGGGAGCTGTTTTTT
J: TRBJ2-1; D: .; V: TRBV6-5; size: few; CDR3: CASSYPSARSSYNEQFF; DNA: TGTGCCAGCAGTTACCCTAGCGCCCGCAGCTCCTACAATGAGCAGTTCTTC
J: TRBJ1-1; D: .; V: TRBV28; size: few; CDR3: CASTSFPLGMNTEAFF; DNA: TGTGCCAGCACCTCATTTCCACTGGGGATGAACACTGAAGCTTTCTTT
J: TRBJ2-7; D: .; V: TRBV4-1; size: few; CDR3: CASSQQGSSYEQYF; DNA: TGCGCCAGCAGCCAACAGGGAAGCTCCTACGAGCAGTACTTC
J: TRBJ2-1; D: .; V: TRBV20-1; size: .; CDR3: CSAQGPTTGIARYNEQFF; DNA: TGCAGTGCCCAGGGCCCTACCACCGGAATCGCGCGCTACAATGAGCAGTTCTTC
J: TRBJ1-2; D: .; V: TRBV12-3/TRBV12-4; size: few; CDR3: CASSLEDRGYTF; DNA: TGTGCCAGCAGTTTAGAAGACAGGGGCTACACCTTC
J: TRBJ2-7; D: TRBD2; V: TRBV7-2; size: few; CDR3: CASSLNPAGAYEQYF; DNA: TGTGCCAGCAGCTTAAACCCAGCGGGAGCTTACGAGCAGTACTTC
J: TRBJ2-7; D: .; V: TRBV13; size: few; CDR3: CASSSSLDSRSYEQYF; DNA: TGTGCCAGCAGCTCCTCCCTCGATAGCAGATCCTACGAGCAGTACTTC
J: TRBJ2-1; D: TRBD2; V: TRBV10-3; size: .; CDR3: CAISASTSGGIEQFF; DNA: TGTGCCATCAGTGCCTCGACTAGCGGGGGGATCGAGCAGTTCTTC
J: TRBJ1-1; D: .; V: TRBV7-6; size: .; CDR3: CASSFQGLTEAFF; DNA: TGTGCCAGCAGCTTCCAGGGGTTAACTGAAGCTTTCTTT
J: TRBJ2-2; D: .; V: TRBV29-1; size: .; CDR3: CSVLGAGELFF; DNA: TGCAGCGTTCTCGGGGCCGGGGAGCTGTTTTTT
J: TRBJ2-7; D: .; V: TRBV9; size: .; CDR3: CASSLGAEPYEQYF; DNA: TGTGCCAGCAGCCTGGGGGCGGAACCCTACGAGCAGTACTTC
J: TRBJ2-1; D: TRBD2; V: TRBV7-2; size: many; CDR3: CASGHGLAVSYNEQFF; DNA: TGTGCCAGCGGTCACGGGCTAGCGGTCTCCTACAATGAGCAGTTCTTC
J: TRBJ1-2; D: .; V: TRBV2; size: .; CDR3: CASGRSDGYTF; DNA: TGTGCCAGCGGCAGGTCAGATGGCTACACCTTC
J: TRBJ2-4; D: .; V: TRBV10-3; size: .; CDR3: CATRPRQGHIQYF; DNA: TGTGCCACCCGTCCTAGGCAGGGACACATTCAGTACTTC
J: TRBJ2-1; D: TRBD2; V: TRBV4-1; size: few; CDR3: CASSQGLASSSYNEQFF; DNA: TGCGCCAGCAGCCAGGGACTAGCTTCAAGCTCCTACAATGAGCAGTTCTTC
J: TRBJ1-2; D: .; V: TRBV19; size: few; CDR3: CASSTATRTNYGYTF; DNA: TGTGCCAGTAGTACGGCCACCCGGACCAACTATGGCTACACCTTC
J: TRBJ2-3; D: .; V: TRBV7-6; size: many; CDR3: CASSLGWGTDTQYF; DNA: TGTGCCAGCAGCTTGGGATGGGGCACAGATACGCAGTATTTT
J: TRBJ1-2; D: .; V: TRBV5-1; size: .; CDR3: CASSLGLPRDGYTF; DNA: TGCGCCAGCAGCTTGGGACTCCCAAGGGATGGCTACACCTTC
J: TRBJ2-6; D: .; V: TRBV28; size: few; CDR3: CASSYRVSLIGANVLTF; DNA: TGTGCCAGCAGTTACCGGGTCAGCTTAATTGGGGCCAACGTCCTGACTTTC
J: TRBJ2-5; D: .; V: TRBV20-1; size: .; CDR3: CSARGAIETQYF; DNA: TGCAGTGCTAGAGGTGCTATAGAGACCCAGTACTTC
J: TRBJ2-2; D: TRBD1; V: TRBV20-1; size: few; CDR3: CSAEQGRHTGELFF; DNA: TGCAGTGCTGAACAGGGGCGTCACACCGGGGAGCTGTTTTTT
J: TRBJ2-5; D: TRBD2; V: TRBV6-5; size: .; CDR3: CASSYSPGLADQGAQYF; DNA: TGTGCCAGCAGTTACTCTCCGGGACTAGCGGACCAAGGGGCCCAGTACTTC
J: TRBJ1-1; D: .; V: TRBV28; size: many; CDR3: CASSLTLRTPVDTEAFF; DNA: TGTGCCAGCAGTTTAACCCTCCGGACCCCGGTGGACACTGAAGCTTTCTTT
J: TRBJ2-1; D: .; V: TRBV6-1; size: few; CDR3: CASSLQTSGDEQFF; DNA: TGTGCCAGCAGCCTACAAACATCAGGGGATGAGCAGTTCTTC
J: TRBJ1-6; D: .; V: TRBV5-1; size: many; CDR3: CASSPDPPGGNSPLHF; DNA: TGCGCCAGCAGCCCGGATCCACCGGGGGGGAATTCACCCCTCCACTTT
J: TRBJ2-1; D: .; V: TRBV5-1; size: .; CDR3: CASSLVQGILYNEQFF; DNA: TGCGCCAGCAGCTTGGTGCAGGGGATACTCTACAATGAGCAGTTCTTC
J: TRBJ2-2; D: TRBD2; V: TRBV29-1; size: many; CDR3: CSVGEGGTGELFF; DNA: TGCAGCGTTGGGGAGGGCGGCACCGGGGAGCTGTTTTTT
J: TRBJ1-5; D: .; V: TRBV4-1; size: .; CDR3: CASSQELVAASNQPQHF; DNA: TGCGCCAGCAGCCAAGAGTTGGTGGCAGCGAGCAATCAGCCCCAGCATTTT
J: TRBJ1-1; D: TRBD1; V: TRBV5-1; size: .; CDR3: CASRNRDSYTEAFF; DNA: TGCGCCAGCAGGAACCGGGACAGTTACACTGAAGCTTTCTTT
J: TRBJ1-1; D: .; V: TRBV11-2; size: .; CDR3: CAVGEAFF; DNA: TGTGCTGTGGGGGAAGCTTTCTTT
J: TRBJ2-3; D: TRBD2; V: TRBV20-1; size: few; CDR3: CSARDGRGEADTQYF; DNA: TGCAGTGCTAGAGATGGGCGGGGGGAGGCGGATACGCAGTATTTT
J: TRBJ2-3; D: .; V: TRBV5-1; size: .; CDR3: CASNKGSTDTQYF; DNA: TGCGCCAGTAACAAAGGGAGCACAGATACGCAGTATTTT
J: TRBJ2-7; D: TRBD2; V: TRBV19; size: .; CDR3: CASSIIAGNYEQYF; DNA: TGTGCCAGTAGTATAATAGCGGGAAACTACGAGCAGTACTTC
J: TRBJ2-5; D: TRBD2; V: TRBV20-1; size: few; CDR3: CSATPTSGGETQYF; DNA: TGCAGTGCTACCCCGACTAGCGGGGGGGAGACCCAGTACTTC
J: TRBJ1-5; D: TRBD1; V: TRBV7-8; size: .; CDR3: CASRLTGAGGANQPQHF; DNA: TGTGCCAGCAGACTCACAGGGGCGGGGGGAGCCAATCAGCCCCAGCATTTT
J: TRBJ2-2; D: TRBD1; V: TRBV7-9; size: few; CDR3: CASSLQGASTGELFF; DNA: TGTGCCAGCAGCCTACAGGGGGCGAGCACCGGGGAGCTGTTTTTT